What follows are 2 T cell receptor beta chains derived from one specimen sequenced in a study of CD8 T cells in Susac syndrome. Reverse transcription of roughly 0.5 to 1 ug RNA was carried out with random hexamers. TCRdb itself ran the immunoSEQ multiplex PCR reads through MiXCR, one entry per CDR3 protein. The sample carries roughly 150,000 distinct CDR3 sequences, approximately 94% recorded once. The material sequenced was CD4+ T cells from PBMCs. Source of these receptors: a human donor with multiple sclerosis.

The V call is TRBV30, the J call TRBJ1-2, with TRBD1 matching 9 bases. The V segment lost 3 bases and the J segment 5 bases; nucleotides outside the gene matches: 1. CDR3 length equals 12 residues. Germline V lookup: CDR1 GTSNPN, CDR2 SVGIG (reference sequence). The CDR3 protein is CAWRTGGYGYTF. The CDR3 nucleotides read TGTGCCTGGAGGACAGGGGGATATGGCTACACCTTC.

Concerning this clonotype itself: Given the absence of the conserved phenylalanine or tryptophan at the CDR3 end, a read error is likely. This chain joins TRBV7-9 and TRBJ2-7; unclear D gene. The V end lost 4 bases, the J end lost 4 bases, and 11 bases lay between the germline ends. Germline CDR1 SEHNR, CDR2 FQNEAQ (reference sequence). This CDR3 has 13 residues. This chain's CDR3 is CASSSRTDYEQYL. CDR3 sequence (DNA): TGTGCCAGCAGCTCCAGGACGGATTACGAGCAGTACTTG.